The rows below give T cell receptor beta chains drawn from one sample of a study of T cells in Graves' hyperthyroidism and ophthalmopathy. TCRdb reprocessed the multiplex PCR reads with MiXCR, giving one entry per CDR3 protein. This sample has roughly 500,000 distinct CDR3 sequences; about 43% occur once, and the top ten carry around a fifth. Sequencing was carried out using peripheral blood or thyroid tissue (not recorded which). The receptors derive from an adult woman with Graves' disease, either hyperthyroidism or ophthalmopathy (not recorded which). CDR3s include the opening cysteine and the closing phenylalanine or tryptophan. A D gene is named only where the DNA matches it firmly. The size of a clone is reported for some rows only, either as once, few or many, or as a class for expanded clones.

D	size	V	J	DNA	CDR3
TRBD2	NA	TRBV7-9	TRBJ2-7	TGTGCCAGCAGTGCTCACCTCGGGGGGAAGACCTACGAGCAGTACTTC	CASSAHLGGKTYEQYF
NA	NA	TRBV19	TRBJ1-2	TGTGCCAGTAGTATCGAGGGCAACGGGCGCTACACCTTC	CASSIEGNGRYTF
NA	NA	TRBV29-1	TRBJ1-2	TGCAGCTTAGGACACATCCCAGATGGCTACACCTTC	CSLGHIPDGYTF
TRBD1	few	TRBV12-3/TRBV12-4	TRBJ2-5	TGTGCCAGCAGTTCACAGGGGGTAGAGACCCAGTACTTC	CASSSQGVETQYF
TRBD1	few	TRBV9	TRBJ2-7	TGTGCCAGCAGTAAGACACAGGGGGCCTACGAGCAGTACTTC	CASSKTQGAYEQYF
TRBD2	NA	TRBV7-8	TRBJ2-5	TGTGCCAGCAGCTTAGGGACTAGCGAGGGGCAAGAGACCCAGTACTTC	CASSLGTSEGQETQYF
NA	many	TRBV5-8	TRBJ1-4	TGTGCCAGCAGCTATCAGGGGAGGCGAGGAAAACTGTTTTTT	CASSYQGRRGKLFF
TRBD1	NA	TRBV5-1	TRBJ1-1	TGCGCCAGCAGCTTGTCCGACAGGGGTCAGCCAACGGGGGCTTTCTTT	CASSLSDRGQPTGAFF
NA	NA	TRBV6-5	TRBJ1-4	TGTGCCAGCAGTTACGTTCAGGGGAGGAATAATGAAAAACTGTTTTTT	CASSYVQGRNNEKLFF
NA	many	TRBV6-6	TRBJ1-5	TGTGCCAGCAGCTATCCCAGCCGGGAGACATATAGCAATCAGCCCCAGCATTTT	CASSYPSRETYSNQPQHF
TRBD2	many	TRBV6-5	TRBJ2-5	TGTGCCAGCGCGTTGGCGGGAGATGGAGAGACCCAGTACTTC	CASALAGDGETQYF
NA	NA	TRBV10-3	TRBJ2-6	TGTGCCATCAGTGAGGATATCTACTCTGGGGCCAACGTCCTGACTTTC	CAISEDIYSGANVLTF
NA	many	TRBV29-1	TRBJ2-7	TGCAGCGTTCTACGGGGGATTTTACCGGGAGCCTACGAGCAGTACTTC	CSVLRGILPGAYEQYF
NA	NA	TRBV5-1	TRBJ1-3	TGCGCCAGCAGCGGAAGGACAGCGGCCGACACCATATATTTT	CASSGRTAADTIYF
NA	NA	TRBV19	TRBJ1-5	TGTGCCAGTAGTATAGGAGGGACACCAAATCAGCCCCAGCATTTT	CASSIGGTPNQPQHF
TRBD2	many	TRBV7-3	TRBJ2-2	TGTGCCAGCAGCGGACTAGCGGGAGGAGCCGGGGAGCTGTTTTTT	CASSGLAGGAGELFF
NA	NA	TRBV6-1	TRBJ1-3	TGTGCCAGCAGTCCAGTTAGGGACACCATATATTTT	CASSPVRDTIYF
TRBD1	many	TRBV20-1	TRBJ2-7	TGCAGTGCGCGCACCGGGACAGGGCGCTACGAGCAGTACTTC	CSARTGTGRYEQYF
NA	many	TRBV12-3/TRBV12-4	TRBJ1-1	TGTGCCAGCAGTACCGGGACAATCACTGAAGCTTTCTTT	CASSTGTITEAFF
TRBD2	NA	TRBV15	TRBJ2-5	TGTGCCACCAGCAGAGCGCTAGCGGGGGGCCAAGAGACCCAGTACTTC	CATSRALAGGQETQYF
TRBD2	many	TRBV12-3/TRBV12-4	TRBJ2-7	TGTGCCAGCAGTAGGACTAGCGGCTACGAGCAGTACTTC	CASSRTSGYEQYF
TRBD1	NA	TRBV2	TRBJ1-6	TGTGCCAGCAGTGAAGCGGGGACAGGGGACAATTCACCCCTCCACTTT	CASSEAGTGDNSPLHF
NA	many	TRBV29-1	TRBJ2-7	TGCAGCGTTGAACGGCGGGGCGGGAACGAGCAGTACTTC	CSVERRGGNEQYF
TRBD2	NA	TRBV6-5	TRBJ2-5	TGTGCCAGCACCCCACGGGAGGACCGCACGCAGGAGACCCAGTACTTC	CASTPREDRTQETQYF
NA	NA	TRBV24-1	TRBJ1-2	TGTGCCATCAGTAAGGGAGCAAACAACTATGGCTACACCTTC	CAISKGANNYGYTF